The clone carrying this TCR beta chain has just a few counts. No antigen is known for it. The entry originates in a study of cytomegalovirus exposure and HLA in healthy donors. Notes on the study in general: A later analysis revealed that TCR association rates differed between HLA loci, peaking at DRB1 and bottoming out at HLA-C. Earlier results showed most TCR beta V segments being productive about 90% or about 30% of the time.

PCR amplification relied on 60 Vbeta primers (plus 13 Jbeta primers). This table comes from immunoSEQ multiplex PCR, and its TCRdb copy is limited to in-frame clones, with some not included. The profile shows 110,000 or so clones, roughly 12% of them singletons. The CDR3 is 14 residues long. CDR1 is SEHNR, CDR2 FQNEAQ, per germline (reference sequence). Trimming took off 2 bases at V and 1 base at J, with 5 bases between the two ends. The TCR sequence derives from a man in his forties or fifties in good health and CMV-seropositive. Sequenced sample: PBMCs. This rearrangement joins TRBV7-9 to TRBJ1-4; D unresolved. As DNA, the CDR3 is TGTGCCAGCAGCTTATCCGGAACTAATGAAAAACTGTTTTTT. Its protein is CASSLSGTNEKLFF.